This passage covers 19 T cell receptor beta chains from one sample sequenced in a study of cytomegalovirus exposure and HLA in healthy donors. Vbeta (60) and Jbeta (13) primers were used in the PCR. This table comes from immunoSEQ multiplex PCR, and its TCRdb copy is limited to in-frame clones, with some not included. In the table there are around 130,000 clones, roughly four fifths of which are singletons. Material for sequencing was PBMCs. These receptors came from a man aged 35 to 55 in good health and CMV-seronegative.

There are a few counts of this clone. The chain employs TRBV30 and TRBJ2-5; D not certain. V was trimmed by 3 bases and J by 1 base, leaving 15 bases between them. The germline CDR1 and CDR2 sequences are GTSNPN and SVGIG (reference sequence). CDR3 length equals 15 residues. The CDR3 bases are TGTGCCTGGAGCGGGTGGTCGGTGGGCCAAGAGACCCAGTACTTC. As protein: CAWSGWSVGQETQYF.

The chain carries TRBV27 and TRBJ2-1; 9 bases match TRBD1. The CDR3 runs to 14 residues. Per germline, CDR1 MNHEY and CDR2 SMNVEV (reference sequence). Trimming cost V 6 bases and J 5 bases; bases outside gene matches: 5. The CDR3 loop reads CASSPDRGDNEQFF. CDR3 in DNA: TGTGCCAGCAGCCCGGACAGGGGTGACAATGAGCAGTTCTTC.

In nucleotides, the CDR3 is TGTGCCAGCAGCTTGCAAGGCAAGGGGTATGGCTACACCTTC. Protein product: CASSLQGKGYGYTF. V gene TRBV5-6 combines with J gene TRBJ1-2, with D perhaps TRBD1 (5 bases). CDR1 is SGHDT, CDR2 YYEEEE, per germline. The V gene lost 1 base and the J gene lost 5 bases, with 12 bases spanning the gap. The CDR3 spans 14 residues.

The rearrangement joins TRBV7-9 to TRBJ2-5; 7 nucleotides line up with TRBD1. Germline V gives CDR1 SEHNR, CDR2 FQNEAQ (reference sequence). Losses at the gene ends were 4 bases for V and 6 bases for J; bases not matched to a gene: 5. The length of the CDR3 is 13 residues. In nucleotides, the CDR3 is TGTGCCAGCAGCTACGACAGGGACAAGACCCAGTACTTC. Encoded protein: CASSYDRDKTQYF.

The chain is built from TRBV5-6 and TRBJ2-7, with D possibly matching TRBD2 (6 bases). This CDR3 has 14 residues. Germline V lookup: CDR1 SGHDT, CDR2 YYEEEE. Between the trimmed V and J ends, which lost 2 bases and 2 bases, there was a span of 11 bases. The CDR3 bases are TGTGCCAGCAGCTTTCGCGGGGTCACCTACGAGCAGTACTTC. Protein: CASSFRGVTYEQYF.

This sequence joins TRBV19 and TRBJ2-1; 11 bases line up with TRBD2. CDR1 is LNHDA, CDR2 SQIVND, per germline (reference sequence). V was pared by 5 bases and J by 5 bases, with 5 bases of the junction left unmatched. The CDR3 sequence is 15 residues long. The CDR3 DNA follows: TGTGCCAGTAGTCCCCGGACTAGCGGGCACAATGAGCAGTTCTTC. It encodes CASSPRTSGHNEQFF.

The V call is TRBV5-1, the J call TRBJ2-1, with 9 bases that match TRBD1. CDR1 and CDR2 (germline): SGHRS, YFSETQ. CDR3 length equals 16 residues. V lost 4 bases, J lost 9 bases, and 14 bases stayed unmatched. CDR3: CASSRTGEGREGEQFF. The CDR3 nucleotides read TGCGCCAGCAGCAGGACAGGGGAGGGCAGGGAGGGTGAGCAGTTCTTC.

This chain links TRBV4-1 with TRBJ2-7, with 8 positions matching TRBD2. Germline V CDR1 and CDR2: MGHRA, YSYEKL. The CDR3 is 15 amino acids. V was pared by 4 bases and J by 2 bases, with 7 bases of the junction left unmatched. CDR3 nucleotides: TGCGCCAGCAGCCTCGGAGCGGGAGTGGCCTACGAGCAGTACTTC. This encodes CASSLGAGVAYEQYF.

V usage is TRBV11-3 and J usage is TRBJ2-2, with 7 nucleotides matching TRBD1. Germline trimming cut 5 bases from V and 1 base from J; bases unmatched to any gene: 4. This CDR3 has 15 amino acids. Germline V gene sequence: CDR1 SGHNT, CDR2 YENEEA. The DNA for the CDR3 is TGTGCCAGCAGCCCCAGGGGGTGGAACACCGGGGAGCTGTTTTTT. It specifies CASSPRGWNTGELFF.

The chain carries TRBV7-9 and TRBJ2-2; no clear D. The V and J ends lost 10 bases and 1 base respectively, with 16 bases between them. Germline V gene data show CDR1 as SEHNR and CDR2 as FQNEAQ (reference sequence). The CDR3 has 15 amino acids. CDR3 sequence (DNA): TGTGCCATCCCCAGGCCCCACTTGAACACCGGGGAGCTGTTTTTT. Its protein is CAIPRPHLNTGELFF.

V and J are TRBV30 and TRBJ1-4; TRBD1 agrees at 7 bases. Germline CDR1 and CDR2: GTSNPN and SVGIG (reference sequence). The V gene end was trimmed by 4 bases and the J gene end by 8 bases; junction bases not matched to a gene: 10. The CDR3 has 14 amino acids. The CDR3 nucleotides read TGTGCCTGGACAGGGGGGAGCTCCGTCGAAAAACTGTTTTTT. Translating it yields CAWTGGSSVEKLFF.

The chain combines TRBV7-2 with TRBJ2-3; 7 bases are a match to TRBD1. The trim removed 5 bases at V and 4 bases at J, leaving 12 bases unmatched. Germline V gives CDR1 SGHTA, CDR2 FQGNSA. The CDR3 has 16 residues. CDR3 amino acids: CASSPPSGGFADTQYF. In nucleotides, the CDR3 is TGTGCCAGCAGCCCCCCCTCAGGGGGATTTGCAGATACGCAGTATTTT.

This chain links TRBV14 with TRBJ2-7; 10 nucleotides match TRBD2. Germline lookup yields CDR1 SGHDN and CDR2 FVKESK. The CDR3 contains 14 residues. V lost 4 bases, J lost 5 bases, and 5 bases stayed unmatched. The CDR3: CASSLTSGFNEQYF. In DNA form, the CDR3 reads TGTGCCAGCAGCCTGACTAGCGGGTTCAACGAGCAGTACTTC.

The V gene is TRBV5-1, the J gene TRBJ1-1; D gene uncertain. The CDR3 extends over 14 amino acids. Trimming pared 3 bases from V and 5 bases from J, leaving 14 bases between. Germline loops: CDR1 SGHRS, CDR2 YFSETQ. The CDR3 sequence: CASSSSTIWTEAFF. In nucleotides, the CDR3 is TGCGCCAGCAGCTCTTCGACAATCTGGACTGAAGCTTTCTTT.

Here the CDR3 DNA reads TGTGCCAGCTCACCACGCCTCCGACAAGAAGAGACCCAGTACTTC. It yields the protein CASSPRLRQEETQYF. The rearrangement joins TRBV18 to TRBJ2-5; D is ambiguous. Germline V gene data show CDR1 as KGHSH and CDR2 as LQKENI. V shed 1 base and J shed 3 bases, with 12 bases lying between them. This CDR3 comprises 15 residues.

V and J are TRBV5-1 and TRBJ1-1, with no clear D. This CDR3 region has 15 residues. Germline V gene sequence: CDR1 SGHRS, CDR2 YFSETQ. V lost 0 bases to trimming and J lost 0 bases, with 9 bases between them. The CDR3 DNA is TGCGCCAGCAGCTTGGCCGGGATCCTGAACACTGAAGCTTTCTTT. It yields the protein CASSLAGILNTEAFF.

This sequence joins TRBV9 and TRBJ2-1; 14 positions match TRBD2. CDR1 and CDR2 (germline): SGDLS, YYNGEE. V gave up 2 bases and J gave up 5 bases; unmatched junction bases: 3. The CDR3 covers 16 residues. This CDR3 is CASSVGTSGRNNEQFF. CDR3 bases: TGTGCCAGCAGCGTTGGGACTAGCGGGAGAAACAATGAGCAGTTCTTC. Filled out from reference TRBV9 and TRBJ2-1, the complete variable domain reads DSGVTQTPKHLITATGQRVTLRCSPRSGDLSVYWYQQSLDQGLQFLIQYYNGEERAKGNILERFSAQQFPDLHSELNLSSLELGDSALYFCASSVGTSGRNNEQFFGPGTRLTVL.

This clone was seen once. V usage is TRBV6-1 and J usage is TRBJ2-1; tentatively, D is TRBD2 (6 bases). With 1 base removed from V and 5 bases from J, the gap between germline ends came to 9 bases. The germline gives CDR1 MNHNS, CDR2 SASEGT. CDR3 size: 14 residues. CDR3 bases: TGTGCCAGCAGTGAAGTGCGGGGAAACAATGAGCAGTTCTTC. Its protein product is CASSEVRGNNEQFF.

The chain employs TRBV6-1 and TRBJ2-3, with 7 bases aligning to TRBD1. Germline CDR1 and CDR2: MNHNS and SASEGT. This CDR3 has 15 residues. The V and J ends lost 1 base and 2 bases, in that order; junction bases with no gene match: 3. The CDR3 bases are TGTGCCAGCAGTGAAGGGGACAGAAACACAGATACGCAGTATTTT. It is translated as CASSEGDRNTDTQYF.